This T cell receptor beta chain is from a study of response to subunit inactivated influenza vaccine. The length of the CDR3 is 14 residues. CDR1 is MNHEY and CDR2 is SVGEGT in the germline V gene. V was pared by 4 bases and J by 5 bases, with 15 bases between. TCRdb analysed the RT-PCR reads with MiXCR anew, one entry per CDR3 protein. The sample carries hundreds of thousands of distinct CDR3 sequences, approximately 12% recorded once. This clonotype was recorded a few times. This TCR was sampled from a man aged 50 to 59 who received an inactivated influenza vaccine. The V and J genes are TRBV6-2 or TRBV6-3 and TRBJ2-7; D gene ambiguous. Specimen: PBMCs from blood, collected on the day of vaccination. This CDR3 reads CASSSPLASDEQYF. The CDR3 coding sequence is TGTGCCAGCAGTTCCCCTCTTGCCAGCGACGAGCAGTACTTC.